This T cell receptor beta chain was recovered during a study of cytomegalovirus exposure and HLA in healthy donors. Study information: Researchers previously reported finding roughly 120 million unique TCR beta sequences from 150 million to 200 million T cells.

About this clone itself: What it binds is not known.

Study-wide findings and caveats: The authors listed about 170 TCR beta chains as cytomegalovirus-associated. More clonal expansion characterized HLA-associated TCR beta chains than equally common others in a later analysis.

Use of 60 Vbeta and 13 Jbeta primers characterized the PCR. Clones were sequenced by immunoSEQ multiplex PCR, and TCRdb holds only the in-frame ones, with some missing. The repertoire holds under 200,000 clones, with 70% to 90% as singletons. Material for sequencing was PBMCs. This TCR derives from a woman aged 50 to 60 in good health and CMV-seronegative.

Here the CDR3 DNA reads TGTGCTAGTGGTTCAGGGACAGGGGGCTACACTGAAGCTTTCTTT. Protein sequence: CASGSGTGGYTEAFF. V usage is TRBV12-5 and J usage is TRBJ1-1; TRBD1 matches at 12 bases. Germline V CDR1 and CDR2: LGHNT, FRNRAP. Losses at the gene ends were 4 bases for V and 3 bases for J; bases not matched to a gene: 3. The CDR3 extends over 15 amino acids. Looking up the rest from reference TRBV12-5 and TRBJ1-1 gives the full variable domain: DARVTQTPRHKVTEMGQEVTMRCQPILGHNTVFWYRQTMMQGLELLAYFRNRAPLDDSGMPKDRFSAEMPDATLATLKIQPSEPRDSAVYFCASGSGTGGYTEAFFGQGTRLTVV.